Listed here are 10 T cell receptor beta chains from one sample, sequenced in a study of beta chain features in type 1 diabetes. Study findings and constraints: All four CD4+ subsets from Type 1 diabetes patients carried moderately but significantly shorter TCRB CDR3s.

As every portion of the isolated RNA was reverse transcribed, the sequencing read expressed TCRB transcripts. Assay: immunoSEQ multiplex PCR; the TCRdb copy retains only in-frame clones and omits some. Among 300,000 or so clones listed, roughly an eighth were seen once. For these TCRs, the target antigens are not known. Source material: naive CD4+ T cells from blood. Receptors were obtained from a young man with type 1 diabetes.

The chain is built from TRBV6-5 and TRBJ1-5, with D possibly matching TRBD1 (5 bases). The CDR3 loop spans 14 amino acids. V was cut by 0 bases and J by 2 bases, with 5 bases left in between. Per germline, CDR1 MNHEY and CDR2 SVGAGI. This CDR3 is CASSYSGGNQPQHF. As DNA, the CDR3 is TGTGCCAGCAGTTACTCAGGGGGCAATCAGCCCCAGCATTTT.

CDR3 residues: CSVGQDGYTF. The CDR3 bases are TGCAGCGTTGGACAGGATGGCTACACCTTC. J is TRBJ1-2 and V is TRBV29-1; D perhaps matches TRBD1 (6 bases). V shed 4 bases and J shed 6 bases, with 6 bases lying between them. The CDR3 covers 10 residues. Germline V gene sequence: CDR1 SQVTM, CDR2 ANQGSEA.

The chain combines TRBV10-3 with TRBJ2-6, with 7 nucleotides matching TRBD1. The V gene's germline CDR1 is ENHRY and CDR2 SYGVKD. V gave up 6 bases and J gave up 2 bases; unmatched junction bases: 4. The CDR3 length is 15 residues. CDR3 DNA: TGTGCCATCAGCCCTCAGGGGGCTGGGGCCAACGTCCTGACTTTC. Amino acids: CAISPQGAGANVLTF.

This clone was counted between two and nine times. This chain joins TRBV28 and TRBJ2-5, with TRBD1 identical over 7 bases. This CDR3 is 14 amino acids long. V lost 4 bases and J lost 5; bases outside the gene matches: 7. Germline CDR1 reads MDHEN; CDR2 reads SYDVKM. The chain's CDR3 is CASSSSQGSETQYF. CDR3 DNA sequence: TGTGCCAGCAGTTCCTCACAGGGGAGCGAGACCCAGTACTTC.

V usage is TRBV6-7 and J usage is TRBJ2-4; tentatively, D is TRBD2 (6 bases). TRBV6-7 is recorded as an ORF, its role being uncertain. V lost 0 bases, J lost 0 bases, and 15 bases lay in between. This CDR3 has 18 amino acids. The CDR3 loop is CASSYSSAGSLAKNIQYF. The CDR3 DNA follows: TGTGCCAGCAGTTACTCGAGTGCCGGGAGTCTAGCCAAAAACATTCAGTACTTC.

This clone was counted only a few times. This rearrangement joins TRBV28 to TRBJ2-7; TRBD1 is a possible D gene (6 bases). The CDR3 contains 14 residues. V gave up 8 bases and J gave up 2 bases, with 16 bases separating them. Germline V gene lookup returns CDR1 MDHEN and CDR2 SYDVKM. CDR3 loop: CASRNRRGAYEQYF. DNA for the CDR3: TGTGCCAGCCGTAACCGCAGGGGTGCCTACGAGCAGTACTTC.

The chain carries TRBV2 and TRBJ2-3; D gene uncertain. V lost 0 bases and J lost 1, with 5 bases in between. The CDR3 has 14 amino acids. Germline values: CDR1 SNHLY, CDR2 FYNNEI. For the CDR3, the DNA is TGTGCCAGCAGTGAAGCTCTCCGCACAGATACGCAGTATTTT. Translated, it gives CASSEALRTDTQYF.

This clone has only a few counts. The V and J genes are TRBV7-9 and TRBJ2-5; D perhaps matches TRBD1 (8 bases). Per the germline V gene, CDR1 is SEHNR and CDR2 is FQNEAQ (reference sequence). The CDR3 contains 14 residues. Trimming removed 4 bases from V and 7 bases from J, with 16 bases in between. This chain's CDR3 is CASSSMTGEGTQYF. CDR3 nucleotides: TGTGCCAGCAGCTCGATGACAGGGGAGGGGACCCAGTACTTC.

This rearrangement joins TRBV4-2 to TRBJ2-7; D might be TRBD2 (6 bases). The CDR3 is 15 residues long. Deletions cut 2 bases from V and 4 bases from J, with 15 bases between. Germline CDR1 and CDR2: LGHNA and YNFKEQ. This chain's CDR3 is CASSQMLANLYEQYF. CDR3 DNA sequence: TGTGCCAGCAGCCAAATGCTAGCGAATTTGTACGAGCAGTACTTC.

V is TRBV10-3 and J is TRBJ2-7; maybe TRBD2 (6 bases). Germline V lookup: CDR1 ENHRY, CDR2 SYGVKD. V lost 9 bases to trimming and J lost 5 bases, with 17 bases between them. The CDR3 is 13 residues long. The DNA of the CDR3 is TGTGCCATGGGGGAAGGACGCGGGGACGAGCAGTACTTC. The encoded protein is CAMGEGRGDEQYF.